The 23 T cell receptor beta chains below all came from one sample that was sequenced in a study of patients and donors after allogeneic stem cell transplantation (TCRdb year 2020). Library construction relied on RT-PCR. Sequenced using a NextSeq 550. The public reads were quality trimmed at Q25 with fastp and then assembled into clones with MiXCR by TCRdb, keeping productive beta chains. Each CDR3 protein appears once, grouped with its most common genes and DNA. The sample table holds roughly 940,000 distinct CDR3 sequences, of which 15% to 20% were seen once. The top ten clonotypes cover roughly 6.4% of the sample. Sequencing was done on a sample of blood, either unsorted or a sorted T cell fraction (not recorded which). The receptors originated from a human donor who was either an allogeneic HSCT recipient or a stem cell or donor lymphocyte infusion donor (not recorded which). It is not recorded whose cells these are; they may come from a transplant donor.

The chain recombines TRBV12-3 or TRBV12-4 with TRBJ2-4; TRBD2 is a possible D gene (7 bases). With 7 bases removed from V and 3 bases from J, the gap between germline ends came to 22 bases. This CDR3 spans 17 amino acids. CDR3 sequence: CASTNAGQPGGKNIQYF. The CDR3 bases are TGTGCCAGCACCAACGCAGGACAGCCGGGAGGCAAAAACATTCAGTACTTC.

This chain links TRBV12-3 or TRBV12-4 with TRBJ2-3; D is undetermined. Trimming removed 9 bases from V and 10 bases from J, with 26 bases in between. The CDR3 runs 15 residues. The CDR3 here is CARPPDGKNFMAQYF. The CDR3 DNA is TGTGCCAGGCCGCCGGACGGCAAAAATTTCATGGCGCAGTATTTT.

V is TRBV18 and J is TRBJ1-6; a weak D match, TRBD1 (6 bases). From germline, CDR1 is KGHSH and CDR2 LQKENI. Trimming removed 1 base from V and 15 bases from J, with 19 bases in between. The CDR3 has 15 amino acids. The DNA for the CDR3 is TGTGCCAGCTCACCACGGGGGCCGGACCGTCCTATCCTCCACTTT. The encoded protein is CASSPRGPDRPILHF.

This clonotype was counted a single time. The gene calls are TRBV5-5 and TRBJ2-1, with TRBD2 matching over 8 bases. The V and J ends lost 4 bases and 2 bases, in that order; junction bases with no gene match: 11. From germline, CDR1 is SGHKS and CDR2 YYEKEE (reference sequence). The CDR3 has 17 residues. The CDR3 reads CASSARVAGLTYNEQFF. The CDR3 coding sequence is TGTGCCAGCAGCGCTCGAGTAGCGGGATTGACCTACAATGAGCAGTTCTTC.

In this sample, this clonotype turned up many times. This chain uses TRBV20-1 with TRBJ2-3, with 8 positions matching TRBD2. CDR1 is DFQATT and CDR2 is SNEGSKA in the germline V gene (reference sequence). J was trimmed by 2 bases and V by 4 bases; bases with no gene match: 8. This CDR3 contains 15 residues. The CDR3 loop reads CSATLTSGDTDTQYF. The DNA of the CDR3 is TGCAGTGCTACCCTCACTAGCGGAGACACAGATACGCAGTATTTT.

CDR3 nucleotide sequence: TGTGCCAGCAGCTGGGGTTCTGACCCTAGCACAGATACGCAGTATTTT. Translation: CASSWGSDPSTDTQYF. V and J are TRBV5-4 and TRBJ2-3; the D is unclear. The ends were cut back, 3 bases at V and 0 bases at J, with 14 bases in the middle. The CDR3 covers 16 residues. Germline CDR1 is SGHNT and CDR2 is YYREEE (reference sequence).

The gene calls are TRBV27 and TRBJ1-2; D unresolved. Germline V gene lookup returns CDR1 MNHEY and CDR2 SMNVEV (reference sequence). The CDR3 is 14 residues long. Trimming pared 3 bases from V and 1 base from J, leaving 9 bases between. The CDR3 region has the DNA TGTGCCAGCAGTTTTTATAAGAGTAACTATGGCTACACCTTC. Protein product: CASSFYKSNYGYTF.

This clonotype was counted a few times. The rearrangement joins TRBV14 to TRBJ2-1; 12 bases are shared with TRBD2. After removal of 3 bases from V and 0 bases from J, the junction contained 21 bases not matched to a gene. Germline assignment: CDR1 SGHDN and CDR2 FVKESK. This CDR3 spans 23 amino acids. The chain's CDR3 is CASSHTHGRARTSGTSSYNEQFF. In DNA form, the CDR3 reads TGTGCCAGCAGCCATACCCATGGGAGGGCTCGGACTAGCGGGACCAGCTCCTACAATGAGCAGTTCTTC.

This sequence joins TRBV7-3 and TRBJ2-1; tentatively, D is TRBD2 (6 bases). CDR3 length equals 17 residues. The germline V gene encodes CDR1 SGHTA and CDR2 FQGTGA. Between the trimmed V and J ends, which lost 2 bases and 1 base, there was a span of 15 bases. The CDR3 reads CASSLREAGASYNEQFF. For the CDR3, the DNA is TGTGCCAGCAGCTTACGGGAAGCGGGCGCATCCTACAATGAGCAGTTCTTC.

In its sample, this clonotype was seen many times. This chain joins TRBV12-3 or TRBV12-4 and TRBJ1-1; D is ambiguous. V was cut by 5 bases and J by 0 bases, with 7 bases left in between. The CDR3 loop spans 13 amino acids. The CDR3: CASSPGVNTEAFF. As DNA, the CDR3 is TGTGCCAGCAGTCCCGGGGTGAACACTGAAGCTTTCTTT.

The V gene is TRBV3-1, the J gene TRBJ2-5, with D uncertain. Looked up from germline, CDR1 is LGHDT and CDR2 is YNNKEL (reference sequence). The ends were cut back, 0 bases at V and 2 bases at J, with 4 bases in the middle. The CDR3 contains 13 residues. CDR3 in amino acids: CASSQDLQETQYF. The CDR3 DNA follows: TGTGCCAGCAGCCAAGATTTACAAGAGACCCAGTACTTC.

The V and J genes are TRBV28 and TRBJ1-2, with TRBD1 matching over 7 bases. This CDR3 comprises 13 residues. Germline V gene lookup returns CDR1 MDHEN and CDR2 SYDVKM. Trimming cost V 6 bases and J 8 bases; bases outside gene matches: 9. CDR3 in amino acids: CASREDRVGGYTF. For the CDR3, the DNA is TGTGCCAGCAGGGAAGACAGGGTGGGCGGCTACACCTTC.

This chain uses TRBV15 with TRBJ1-6; no definite D call. The CDR3 consists of 9 residues. The germline V gene encodes CDR1 LNHNV and CDR2 YYDKDF (reference sequence). Between the trimmed V and J ends, which lost 7 bases and 10 bases, there was a span of 2 bases. In DNA, the CDR3 is TGTGCCACCACGTCACCCCTCCACTTT. Its translation is CATTSPLHF.

A few counts support this clonotype. The chain is built from TRBV20-1 and TRBJ1-2; TRBD1 matches at 7 bases. The CDR3 contains 14 residues. V lost 0 bases and J lost 7; bases outside the gene matches: 8. Germline CDR1 reads DFQATT; CDR2 reads SNEGSKA (reference sequence). The CDR3 reads CSARDEGAGGGYTF. Written as DNA, the CDR3 is TGCAGTGCTAGAGATGAGGGGGCCGGCGGTGGCTACACCTTC.

This sequence joins TRBV2 and TRBJ1-2, with a weak D call TRBD1 (5 bases). V was clipped by 9 bases and J by 4 bases, with 12 bases between them. The CDR3 totals 12 residues. The V gene's germline CDR1 is SNHLY and CDR2 FYNNEI. The CDR3 region has the DNA TGTGCCAGTGGAGACAGAAGCTATGGCTACACCTTC. This codes for CASGDRSYGYTF. The full variable domain, its missing parts supplied by reference TRBV2 and TRBJ1-2, is EPEVTQTPSHQVTQMGQEVILRCVPISNHLYFYWYRQILGQKVEFLVSFYNNEISEKSEIFDDQFSVERPDGSNFTLKIRSTKLEDSAMYFCASGDRSYGYTFGSGTRLTVV.

The table lists this clonotype with a few counts. The CDR3 region has the DNA TGTGCCAGCGCCCCGACTAGTAGGAATGAGCAGTTCTTC. Protein product: CASAPTSRNEQFF. The chain combines TRBV2 with TRBJ2-1; TRBD2 is a possible D gene (6 bases). Between the trimmed V and J ends, which lost 8 bases and 7 bases, there was a span of 15 bases. This CDR3 is 13 amino acids long. The germline gives CDR1 SNHLY, CDR2 FYNNEI. Looking up the rest from reference TRBV2 and TRBJ2-1 gives the full variable domain: EPEVTQTPSHQVTQMGQEVILRCVPISNHLYFYWYRQILGQKVEFLVSFYNNEISEKSEIFDDQFSVERPDGSNFTLKIRSTKLEDSAMYFCASAPTSRNEQFFGPGTRLTVL.

This clonotype was seen a handful of times. This chain uses TRBV21-1 with TRBJ1-2; no DNA check was done on the table's D call, TRBD1. TRBV21-1 is termed a pseudogene. This CDR3 has 16 residues. CDR3 bases: TGTGCCAGCAGCAAACTGATGGACAGATTTAACTATGGCTACACCTTC. Amino acids: CASSKLMDRFNYGYTF.

The rearrangement links TRBV24-1 to TRBJ2-5; a weak D match, TRBD1 (6 bases). Trimming pared 4 bases from V and 6 bases from J, leaving 11 bases between. Germline-derived CDR1 and CDR2 are KGHDR and SFDVKD. The CDR3 contains 13 residues. CDR3 nucleotides: TGTGCCACCAGTGACAGGGGTGGGCAGACCCAGTACTTC. As protein: CATSDRGGQTQYF.

The J gene is TRBJ2-1, the V gene TRBV6-5; 12 nucleotides match TRBD2. V gave up 4 bases and J gave up 8 bases; unmatched junction bases: 6. Germline-derived CDR1 and CDR2 are MNHEY and SVGAGI. This CDR3 region has 15 residues. The CDR3 coding sequence is TGTGCCAGCAGTTCGACTAGCGGGAGTATCGATGAGCAGTTCTTC. Encoded protein: CASSSTSGSIDEQFF.

The chain uses TRBV3-1 and TRBJ2-1; 10 bases are a match to TRBD2. Germline V gene lookup returns CDR1 LGHDT and CDR2 YNNKEL (reference sequence). The CDR3 has 18 residues. The V gene end was trimmed by 1 base and the J gene end by 0 bases; junction bases not matched to a gene: 6. This chain's CDR3 is CASSQVSGGRSSYNEQFF. The DNA of the CDR3 is TGTGCCAGCAGCCAAGTTAGCGGGGGGCGGAGCTCCTACAATGAGCAGTTCTTC.

The chain has TRBV5-1 and TRBJ2-3; either TRBD1 or TRBD2 may fit D (5 bases each). This CDR3 has 15 amino acids. Trimming took 4 bases from V and 0 from J, leaving 12 bases between them. Germline lookup yields CDR1 SGHRS and CDR2 YFSETQ. CDR3 in DNA: TGCGCCAGCAGCCACAACGGGGCTAGCACAGATACGCAGTATTTT. Protein product: CASSHNGASTDTQYF.

V gene TRBV3-1 combines with J gene TRBJ2-1; D gene uncertain. CDR1 and CDR2 (germline): LGHDT, YNNKEL (reference sequence). This CDR3 comprises 13 residues. Trimming removed 4 bases at V and 10 bases at J, with 14 bases between. Here the CDR3 reads CASSRRLGIEQFF. The DNA for the CDR3 is TGTGCCAGCAGCCGCCGACTTGGTATAGAGCAGTTCTTC.

This clonotype was seen a handful of times. The chain combines TRBV10-3 with TRBJ2-1; tentative D call: TRBD1 (5 bases). Germline CDR1 reads ENHRY; CDR2 reads SYGVKD. This CDR3 is 17 amino acids long. V was shortened by 6 bases and J by 8 bases, with 26 bases between the two germline ends. As DNA, the CDR3 is TGTGCCATCAGCCTGGGCAGGGTATCCGTAAGAAACGATGAGCAGTTCTTC. Encoded protein: CAISLGRVSVRNDEQFF.